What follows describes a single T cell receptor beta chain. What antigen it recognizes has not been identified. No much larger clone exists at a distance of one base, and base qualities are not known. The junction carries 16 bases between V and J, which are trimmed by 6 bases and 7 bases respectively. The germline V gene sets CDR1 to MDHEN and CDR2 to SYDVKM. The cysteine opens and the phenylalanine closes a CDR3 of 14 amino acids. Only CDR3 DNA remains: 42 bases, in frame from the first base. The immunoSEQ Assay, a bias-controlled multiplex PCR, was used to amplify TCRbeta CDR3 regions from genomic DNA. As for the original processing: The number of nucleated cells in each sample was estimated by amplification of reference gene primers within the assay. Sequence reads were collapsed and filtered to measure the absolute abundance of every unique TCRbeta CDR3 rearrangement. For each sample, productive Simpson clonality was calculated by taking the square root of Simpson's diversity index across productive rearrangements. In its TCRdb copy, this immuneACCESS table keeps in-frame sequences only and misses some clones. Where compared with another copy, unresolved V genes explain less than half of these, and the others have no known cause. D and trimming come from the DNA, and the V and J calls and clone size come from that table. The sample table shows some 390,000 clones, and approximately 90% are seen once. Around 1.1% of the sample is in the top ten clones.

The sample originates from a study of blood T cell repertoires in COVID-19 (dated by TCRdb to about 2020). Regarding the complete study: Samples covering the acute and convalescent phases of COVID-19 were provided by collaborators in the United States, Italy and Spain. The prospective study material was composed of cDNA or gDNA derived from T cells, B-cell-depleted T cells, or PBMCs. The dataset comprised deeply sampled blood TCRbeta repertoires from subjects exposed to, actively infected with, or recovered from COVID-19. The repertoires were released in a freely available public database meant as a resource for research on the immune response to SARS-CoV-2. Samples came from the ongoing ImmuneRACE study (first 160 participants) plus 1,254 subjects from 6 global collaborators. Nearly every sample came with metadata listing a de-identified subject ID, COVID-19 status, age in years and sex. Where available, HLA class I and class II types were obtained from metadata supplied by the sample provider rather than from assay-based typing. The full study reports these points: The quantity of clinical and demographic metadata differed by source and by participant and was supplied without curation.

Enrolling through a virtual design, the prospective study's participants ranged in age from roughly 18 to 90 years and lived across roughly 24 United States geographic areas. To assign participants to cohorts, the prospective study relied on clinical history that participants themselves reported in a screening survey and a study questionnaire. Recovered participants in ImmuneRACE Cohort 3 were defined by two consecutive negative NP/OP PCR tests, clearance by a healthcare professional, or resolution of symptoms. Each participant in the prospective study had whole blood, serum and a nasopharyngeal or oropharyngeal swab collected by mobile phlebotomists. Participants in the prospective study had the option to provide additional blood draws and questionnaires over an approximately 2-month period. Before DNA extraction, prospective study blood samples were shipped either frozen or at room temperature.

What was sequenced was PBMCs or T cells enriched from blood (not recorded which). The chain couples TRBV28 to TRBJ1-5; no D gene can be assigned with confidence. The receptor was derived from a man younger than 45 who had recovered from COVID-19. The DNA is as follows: TGTGCCAGCAGAAGTACCCAAACAGTCCAGCCCCAGCATTTT. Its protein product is CASRSTQTVQPQHF.